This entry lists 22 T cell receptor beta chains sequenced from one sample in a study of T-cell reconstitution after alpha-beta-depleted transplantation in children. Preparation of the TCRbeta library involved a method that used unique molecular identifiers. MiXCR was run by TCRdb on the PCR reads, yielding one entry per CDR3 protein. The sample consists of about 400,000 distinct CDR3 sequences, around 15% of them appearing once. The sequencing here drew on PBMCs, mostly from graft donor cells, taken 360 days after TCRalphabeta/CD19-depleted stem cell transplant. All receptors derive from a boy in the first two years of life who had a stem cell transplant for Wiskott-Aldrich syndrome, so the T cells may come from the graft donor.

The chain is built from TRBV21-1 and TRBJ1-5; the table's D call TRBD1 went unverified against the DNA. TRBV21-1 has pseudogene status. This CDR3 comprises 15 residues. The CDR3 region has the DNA TGTGCCAGCAGTAGACAGACAGGGAGCAATCAGCCCCAGCATTTT. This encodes CASSRQTGSNQPQHF.

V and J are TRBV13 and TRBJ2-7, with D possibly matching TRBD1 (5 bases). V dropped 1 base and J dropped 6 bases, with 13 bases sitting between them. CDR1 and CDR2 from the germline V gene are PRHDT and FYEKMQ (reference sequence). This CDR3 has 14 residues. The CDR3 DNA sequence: TGTGCCAGCAGCTTAGCAGCCAGGGTCGGCGAGCAGTACTTC. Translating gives CASSLAARVGEQYF.

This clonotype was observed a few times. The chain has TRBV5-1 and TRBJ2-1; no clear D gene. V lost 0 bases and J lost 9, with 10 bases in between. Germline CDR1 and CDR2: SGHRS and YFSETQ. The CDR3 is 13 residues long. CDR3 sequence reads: CASSLDTVGEQFF. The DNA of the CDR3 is TGCGCCAGCAGCTTGGATACGGTGGGTGAGCAGTTCTTC.

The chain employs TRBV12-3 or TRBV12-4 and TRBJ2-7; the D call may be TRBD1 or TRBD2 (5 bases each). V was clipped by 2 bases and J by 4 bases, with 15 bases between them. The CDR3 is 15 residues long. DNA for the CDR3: TGTGCCAGCAGTTTAAAACCGGGACCGTCTTACGAGCAGTACTTC. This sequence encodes CASSLKPGPSYEQYF.

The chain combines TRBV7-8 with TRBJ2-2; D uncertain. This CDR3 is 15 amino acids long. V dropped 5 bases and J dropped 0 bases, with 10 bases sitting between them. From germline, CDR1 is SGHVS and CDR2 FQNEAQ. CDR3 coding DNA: TGTGCCAGCAGCCGAGTACGGACGAACACCGGGGAGCTGTTTTTT. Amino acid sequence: CASSRVRTNTGELFF.

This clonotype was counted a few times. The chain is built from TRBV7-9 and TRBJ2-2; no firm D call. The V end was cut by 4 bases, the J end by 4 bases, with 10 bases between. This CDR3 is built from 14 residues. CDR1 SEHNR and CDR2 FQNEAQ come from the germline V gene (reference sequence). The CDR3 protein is CASSYPSPTGELFF. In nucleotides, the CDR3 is TGTGCCAGCAGCTACCCGTCTCCCACCGGGGAGCTGTTTTTT. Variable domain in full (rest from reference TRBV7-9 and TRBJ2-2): DTGVSQNPRHKITKRGQNVTFRCDPISEHNRLYWYRQTLGQGPEFLTYFQNEAQLEKSRLLSDRFSAERPKGSFSTLEIQRTEQGDSAMYLCASSYPSPTGELFFGEGSRLTVL.

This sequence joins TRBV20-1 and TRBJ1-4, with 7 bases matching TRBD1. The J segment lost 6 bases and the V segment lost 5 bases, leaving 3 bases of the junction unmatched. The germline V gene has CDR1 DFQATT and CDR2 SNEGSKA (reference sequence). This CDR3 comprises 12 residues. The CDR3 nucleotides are TGCAGTGCTGATGACAGGGATGAAAAACTGTTTTTT. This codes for CSADDRDEKLFF.

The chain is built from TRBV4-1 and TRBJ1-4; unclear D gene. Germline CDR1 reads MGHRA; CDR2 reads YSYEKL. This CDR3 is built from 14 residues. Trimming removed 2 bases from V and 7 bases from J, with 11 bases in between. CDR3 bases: TGCGCCAGCAGCCAAATGGGCGGAGTTGAAAAACTGTTTTTT. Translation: CASSQMGGVEKLFF.

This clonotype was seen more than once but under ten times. The CDR3 bases are TGTGCCAGCAGCCTAATTGGACTACCGCGGCGGCACAATGAGCAGTTCTTC. Encoded protein: CASSLIGLPRRHNEQFF. The chain has TRBV14 and TRBJ2-1; D might be TRBD2 (6 bases). The ends were cut back, 4 bases at V and 5 bases at J, with 21 bases in the middle. Per germline, CDR1 SGHDN and CDR2 FVKESK. The CDR3 consists of 17 residues.

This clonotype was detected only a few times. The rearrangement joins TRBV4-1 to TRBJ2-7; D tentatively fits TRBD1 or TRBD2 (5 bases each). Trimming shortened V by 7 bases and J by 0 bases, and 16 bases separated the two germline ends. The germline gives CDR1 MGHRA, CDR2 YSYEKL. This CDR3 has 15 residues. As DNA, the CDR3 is TGCGCCAGCAAAAGGGACCTCCAAGACTCCTACGAGCAGTACTTC. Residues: CASKRDLQDSYEQYF.

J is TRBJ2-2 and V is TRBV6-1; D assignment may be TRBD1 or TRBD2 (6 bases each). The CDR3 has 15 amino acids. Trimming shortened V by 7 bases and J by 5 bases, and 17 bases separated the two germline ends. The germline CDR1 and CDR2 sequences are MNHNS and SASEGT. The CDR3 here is CASTKEGGPTGELFF. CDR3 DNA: TGTGCCAGCACCAAAGAGGGGGGACCGACCGGGGAGCTGTTTTTT.

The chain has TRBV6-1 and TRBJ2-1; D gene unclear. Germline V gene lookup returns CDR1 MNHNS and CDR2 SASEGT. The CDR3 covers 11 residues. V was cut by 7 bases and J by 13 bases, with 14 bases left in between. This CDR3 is CASNPPPRQFF. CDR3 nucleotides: TGTGCCAGCAACCCTCCCCCGCGCCAGTTCTTC.

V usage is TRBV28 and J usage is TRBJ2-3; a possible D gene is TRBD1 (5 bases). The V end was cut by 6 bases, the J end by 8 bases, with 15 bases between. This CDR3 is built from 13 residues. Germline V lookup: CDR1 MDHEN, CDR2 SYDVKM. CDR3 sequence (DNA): TGTGCCAGCAGCACAACCCAGGGTGCTACGCAGTATTTT. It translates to CASSTTQGATQYF.

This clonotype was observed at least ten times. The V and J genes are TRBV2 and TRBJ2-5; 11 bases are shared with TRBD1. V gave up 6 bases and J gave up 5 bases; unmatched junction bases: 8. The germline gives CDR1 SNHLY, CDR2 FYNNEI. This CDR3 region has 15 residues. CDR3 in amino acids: CASRPRDRGSETQYF. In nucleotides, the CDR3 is TGTGCCAGCAGGCCCCGGGACAGGGGGTCCGAGACCCAGTACTTC.

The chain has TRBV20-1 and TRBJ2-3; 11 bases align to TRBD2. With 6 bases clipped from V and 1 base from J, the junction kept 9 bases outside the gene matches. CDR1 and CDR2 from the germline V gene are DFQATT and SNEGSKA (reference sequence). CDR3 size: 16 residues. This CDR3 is CSARPRGLAGTDTQYF. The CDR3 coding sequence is TGCAGTGCCCGCCCGAGGGGACTAGCGGGCACAGATACGCAGTATTTT.

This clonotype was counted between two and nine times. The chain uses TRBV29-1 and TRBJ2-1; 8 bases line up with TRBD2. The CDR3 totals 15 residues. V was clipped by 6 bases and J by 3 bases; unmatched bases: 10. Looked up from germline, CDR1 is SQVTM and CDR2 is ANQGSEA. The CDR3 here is CSVGTRQLFYNEQFF. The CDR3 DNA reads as TGCAGCGTGGGGACTAGACAGTTGTTCTACAATGAGCAGTTCTTC.

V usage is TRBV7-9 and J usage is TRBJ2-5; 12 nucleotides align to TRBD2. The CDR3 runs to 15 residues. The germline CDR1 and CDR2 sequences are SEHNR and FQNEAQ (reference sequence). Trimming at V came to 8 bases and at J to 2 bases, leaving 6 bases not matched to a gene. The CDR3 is CASSSGRDLQETQYF. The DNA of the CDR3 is TGTGCCAGCTCTAGCGGGAGGGACCTACAAGAGACCCAGTACTTC.

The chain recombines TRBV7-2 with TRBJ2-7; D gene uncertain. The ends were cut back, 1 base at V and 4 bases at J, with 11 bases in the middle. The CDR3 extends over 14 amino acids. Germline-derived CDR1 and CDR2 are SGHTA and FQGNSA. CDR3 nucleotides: TGTGCCAGCAGCTTAGGGGCGCCGTCTTACGAGCAGTACTTC. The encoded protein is CASSLGAPSYEQYF.

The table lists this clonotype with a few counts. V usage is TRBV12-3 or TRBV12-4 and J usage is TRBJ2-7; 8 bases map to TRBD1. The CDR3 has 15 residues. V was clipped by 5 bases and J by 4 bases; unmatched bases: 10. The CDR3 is CASSPGQGPYYEQYF. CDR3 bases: TGTGCCAGCAGTCCTGGACAGGGCCCGTATTACGAGCAGTACTTC.

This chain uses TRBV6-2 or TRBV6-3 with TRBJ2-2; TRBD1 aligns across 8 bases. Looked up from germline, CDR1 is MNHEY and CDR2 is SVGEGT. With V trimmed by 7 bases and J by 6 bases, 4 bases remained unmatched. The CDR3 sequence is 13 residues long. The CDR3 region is CASKGQGSGELFF. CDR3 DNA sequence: TGTGCCAGCAAAGGACAGGGTTCCGGGGAGCTGTTTTTT.

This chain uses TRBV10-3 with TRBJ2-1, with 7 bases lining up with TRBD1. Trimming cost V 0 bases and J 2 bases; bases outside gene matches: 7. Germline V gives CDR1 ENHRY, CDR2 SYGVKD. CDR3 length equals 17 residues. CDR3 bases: TGTGCCATCAGTGAGTCCCTCAGGGGGTCTACCTACAATGAGCAGTTCTTC. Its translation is CAISESLRGSTYNEQFF.

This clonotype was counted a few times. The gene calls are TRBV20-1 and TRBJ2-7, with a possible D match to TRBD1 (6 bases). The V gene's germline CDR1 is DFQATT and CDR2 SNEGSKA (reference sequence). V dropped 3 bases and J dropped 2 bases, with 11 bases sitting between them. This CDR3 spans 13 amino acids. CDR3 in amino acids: CSASRGGTYEQYF. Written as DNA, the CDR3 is TGCAGTGCTAGTCGAGGGGGTACCTACGAGCAGTACTTC.